This T cell receptor beta chain was sequenced for a study of blood T cells in healthy people across ages. Study context: About one barcoded beta molecule per two T cells came from capture by template switching. Notes on the study in general: There was no known CMV status for donors, so expanded clonotype changes were possibly confounded.

This clonotype was found a few times. Antigen unknown. Sample-barcoded 5' priming and a J-beta primer mix drove a second PCR of about 7 to 11 cycles. TCRdb redid the calling of the 5' RACE reads with MiXCR, one entry per CDR3 protein. The table lists 650,000 to 950,000 distinct CDR3 sequences, around 43% of them singletons. Material for sequencing was blood. The TCR sequence derives from a man aged 60 to 75 in good health.

The CDR3 sequence: CASHSSSGGAVEQFF. The CDR3 DNA follows: TGTGCCAGCCACTCGAGTAGCGGGGGGGCCGTTGAGCAGTTCTTC. The chain recombines TRBV7-2 with TRBJ2-1, with 11 bases that match TRBD2. CDR1 is SGHTA and CDR2 is FQGNSA in the germline V gene. V gave up 8 bases and J gave up 9 bases; unmatched junction bases: 12. The CDR3 covers 15 residues.